The sequence of this T cell receptor (beta chain) was determined in a study of T cells in Graves' hyperthyroidism and ophthalmopathy. TCR beta CDR3 sequences were amplified from RNA transcripts. TCR CDR3 regions were first amplified by RT-PCR with HTBI primers. TCRdb fed the multiplex PCR reads into MiXCR, producing one record per CDR3 protein. Of about 710,000 distinct CDR3 sequences listed, roughly 17% are singletons. Study-level findings and limits: Most thyroid clonotypes expanded above 0.001 were also detected in blood.

This CDR3 has 16 residues. Germline V gene lookup returns CDR1 SGDLS and CDR2 YYNGEE. The ends lost 4 bases at V and 3 bases at J; junction bases unmatched: 9. There are a few counts of this clonotype. Its antigen is not known. The chain couples TRBV9 to TRBJ2-3, with 9 bases lining up with TRBD2. The sample consisted of blood. This receptor was identified in a man aged 18 to 30 with Graves' hyperthyroidism. CDR3: CASSPHAGGPTDTQYF. The CDR3 nucleotides are TGTGCCAGCAGCCCCCACGCGGGAGGGCCAACAGATACGCAGTATTTT. Full variable domain (remainder filled in from reference TRBV9 and TRBJ2-3): DSGVTQTPKHLITATGQRVTLRCSPRSGDLSVYWYQQSLDQGLQFLIQYYNGEERAKGNILERFSAQQFPDLHSELNLSSLELGDSALYFCASSPHAGGPTDTQYFGPGTRLTVL.